This note documents a single T cell receptor beta chain sequence. In the source study's methods: By means of reference gene primer amplification, nucleated cell counts were estimated. Produced via immunoSEQ multiplex PCR; TCRdb's table is partial and in-frame only. From that table come the V and J calls and clone size; the DNA was used to work out D and trimming. The sample holds 180,000 or so clones, 70% to 85% seen once. The data are from a study of blood T cell repertoires in COVID-19. About the study: There were acute and convalescent COVID-19 samples, and they came from the United States, Italy and Spain. PBMCs, B-cell-depleted T cells, or T cells provided the cDNA or gDNA that made up the material.

Germline values: CDR1 KGHSH, CDR2 LQKENI. The CDR3 has 14 residues. V lost 6 bases, J lost 1 base, and 12 bases lay in between. The clonotype originates from a man aged 50-60 years who had recovered from COVID-19. Sequencing was done on a sample of peripheral blood. The gene calls are TRBV18 and TRBJ1-1, with D unclear. The CDR3: CASSLSGSNTEAFF. The CDR3 bases are TGTGCCAGCTCCCTCTCCGGTTCGAACACTGAAGCTTTCTTT. Supplemented by reference TRBV18 and TRBJ1-1, the full variable domain reads NAGVMQNPRHLVRRRGQEARLRCSPMKGHSHVYWYRQLPEEGLKFMVYLQKENIIDESGMPKERFSAEFPKEGPSILRIQQVVRGDSAAYFCASSLSGSNTEAFFGQGTRLTVV.